This T cell receptor beta chain was observed in a study of identical twins. Broader study findings: Abundant beta clonotypes from cord blood had fewer insertions, unlike memory repertoires, which showed none. In drawing conclusions, the study used cross-sectional statistical analysis and did not follow the same donors.

A remark on this clonotype: Its target is unknown.

TCRdb reprocessed the 5' RACE reads with MiXCR, giving one entry per CDR3 protein. The repertoire holds about 530,000 distinct CDR3 sequences, with over 12% as singletons. V was pared by 5 bases and J by 4 bases, with 17 bases between. CDR3 length equals 14 residues. The germline gives CDR1 DFQATT, CDR2 SNEGSKA (reference sequence). This same sample was also taken into another study, of yellow fever vaccine responses in identical twins.

Specimen: CD4+ T cells sorted from blood. The rearrangement uses TRBV20-1 and TRBJ2-5; D might be TRBD2 (6 bases). The TCR comes from a woman under 30 in good health. The CDR3 is CSALGPGGGETQYF. The CDR3 DNA reads as TGCAGTGCTCTAGGGCCCGGGGGAGGAGAGACCCAGTACTTC.